Listed below are T cell receptor beta chains from one sample, sequenced in a study of shared clonotypes between healthy human individuals. Sequenced by immunoSEQ multiplex PCR; TCRdb stores in-frame clones only, minus some. Altogether over a million clones are present, approximately 96% being singletons, with the ten largest covering over 1%. Input material: naive CD4+ T cells sorted from blood. The receptor set was obtained from a man aged 30 to 39 in good health. The CDR3 runs from the conserved cysteine through the conserved F or W. A D gene is named only where the DNA matches it firmly. Some rows have no size entry. The others give once, few or many, or a class for an expanded clone.

J gene,D gene,clone size,V gene,CDR3 DNA,CDR3 protein
TRBJ1-2,NA,NA,TRBV5-1,TGCGCCAGCAGCAAGACAGAGAACTATGGCTACACCTTC,CASSKTENYGYTF
TRBJ2-7,TRBD2,NA,TRBV5-1,TGCGCCAGCAGACCAGGACTAGCGGGAAAACGGCAGAACGAGCAGTACTTC,CASRPGLAGKRQNEQYF
TRBJ2-7,TRBD2,NA,TRBV9,TGTGCCAGCAGCGTCTCTAGCGGGACGTACGAGCAGTACTTC,CASSVSSGTYEQYF
TRBJ2-4,NA,NA,TRBV19,TGTGCCAGTAGTATAAGCGGCTTGGGGGGACTAGCCAAAAACATTCAGTACTTC,CASSISGLGGLAKNIQYF
TRBJ2-1,TRBD1,NA,TRBV28,TGTGCCAGCAGACTGACAGGGTTTGATGAGCAGTTCTTC,CASRLTGFDEQFF
TRBJ2-7,TRBD1,NA,TRBV6-5,TGTGCCAGCAGTTACGCCGGACAGGGCATGATGTACGAGCAGTACTTC,CASSYAGQGMMYEQYF
TRBJ2-1,NA,NA,TRBV28,TGTGCCAGCAGTTTTCAGGTAGCGACCTACAATGAGCAGTTCTTC,CASSFQVATYNEQFF
TRBJ1-3,NA,NA,TRBV18,TGTGCCAGCTCACCGCTCTCTGGAAACACCATATATTTT,CASSPLSGNTIYF
TRBJ2-7,TRBD1,NA,TRBV6-5,TGTGCCAGCAGTTTGATCAGGGGGAACGAGCAGTACTTC,CASSLIRGNEQYF
TRBJ1-5,NA,NA,TRBV30,TGTGCCTGGATGGAACCCGGGAGCAATCAGCCCCAGCATTTT,CAWMEPGSNQPQHF
TRBJ2-3,NA,NA,TRBV7-2,TGTGCCAGCAGCACTAGGGGCGTCTTCACAGATACGCAGTATTTT,CASSTRGVFTDTQYF
TRBJ2-7,NA,NA,TRBV19,TGTGCCAGTAGTATGGTCCCGGGATTCCCCTACGAGCAGTACTTC,CASSMVPGFPYEQYF
TRBJ2-3,NA,NA,TRBV6-1,TGTGCCAGCAGTGAAGCGGCCGCGGGTCCTATCAGCACAGATACGCAGTATTTT,CASSEAAAGPISTDTQYF
TRBJ2-2,NA,NA,TRBV5-1,TGCGCCAGCAGCTGGGTGACAGGACCCACCGGGGAGCTGTTTTTT,CASSWVTGPTGELFF
TRBJ1-2,TRBD1,NA,TRBV29-1,TGCAGCGTTGTCGGACAGGCGAATTATGGCTACACCTTC,CSVVGQANYGYTF
TRBJ2-2,TRBD2,NA,TRBV6-4,TGTGCCAGCAGCTGGACTAGCGGGAGTAACACCGGGGAGCTGTTTTTT,CASSWTSGSNTGELFF
TRBJ2-2,TRBD2,NA,TRBV7-2,TGTGCCAGCAGCTTAATAGCGGGAGGGCCAGCCGGGGAGCTGTTTTTT,CASSLIAGGPAGELFF
TRBJ2-3,TRBD2,NA,TRBV29-1,TGCAGCGGTGGACTAGCTGCTAGCACAGATACGCAGTATTTT,CSGGLAASTDTQYF
TRBJ1-5,NA,NA,TRBV19,TGTGCCAGTAGTATAATGGAGACTTCTAATCAGCCCCAGCATTTT,CASSIMETSNQPQHF
TRBJ2-1,TRBD2,NA,TRBV28,TGTGCCAGCACCCCCCTGACGGGGCTAGCGGGCTCCTACAATGAGCAGTTCTTC,CASTPLTGLAGSYNEQFF
TRBJ2-1,TRBD2,NA,TRBV7-6,TGTGCCAGCAGCTCAAGCCCGGGACTAGCTGCAAATGAGCAGTTCTTC,CASSSSPGLAANEQFF
TRBJ1-1,TRBD1,once,TRBV7-3,TGTGCCAGCAGCTTAACGGGACAGGAGGGCACTGAAGCTTTCTTT,CASSLTGQEGTEAFF
TRBJ1-2,NA,NA,TRBV19,TGTGCCAGTAGTCATCACAGCGCAAAAGGCTATGGCTACACCTTC,CASSHHSAKGYGYTF
TRBJ2-3,TRBD2,NA,TRBV7-2,TGTGCCAGCAGCTTAGCCGCGGGAGGGCTTATCACAGATACGCAGTATTTT,CASSLAAGGLITDTQYF
TRBJ2-7,TRBD2,NA,TRBV15,TGTGCCACCAGCAGAGATGTGATACCGGGAGGCGAGCAGTACTTC,CATSRDVIPGGEQYF
TRBJ2-3,TRBD1,NA,TRBV7-9,TGTGCCAGCAGCTTAGGGGACAGGTCCACTTTTACAGATACGCAGTATTTT,CASSLGDRSTFTDTQYF
TRBJ2-1,NA,NA,TRBV5-4,TGTGCCAGCAGCCCCGGAGGGAGCTCCTACAATGAGCAGTTCTTC,CASSPGGSSYNEQFF
TRBJ2-7,TRBD1,NA,TRBV5-1,TGCGCCAGCAGCATGGAATGGACAGGGGGGACCTACGAGCAGTACTTC,CASSMEWTGGTYEQYF
TRBJ2-5,TRBD1,NA,TRBV9,TGTGCCAGCAGCGTAGAGGGACAGGGAGGGGAGACCCAGTACTTC,CASSVEGQGGETQYF
TRBJ2-5,TRBD2,NA,TRBV29-1,TGCAGCGTTGAACGGGACTATCAAGAGACCCAGTACTTC,CSVERDYQETQYF
TRBJ2-5,NA,NA,TRBV5-5,TGTGCCAGCAGCGCAGGGACGGTACAAGAGACCCAGTACTTC,CASSAGTVQETQYF
TRBJ2-1,NA,NA,TRBV7-9,TGTGCCAGCAGCTTGGTGGCGGGACCCTACAATGAGCAGTTCTTC,CASSLVAGPYNEQFF
TRBJ1-2,NA,NA,TRBV19,TGTGCCAGTACCGACAGGCTCCAGGATGGCTACACCTTC,CASTDRLQDGYTF
TRBJ1-1,NA,NA,TRBV19,TGTGCCAGTAGTATGGGAACTGAAGCTTTCTTT,CASSMGTEAFF
TRBJ1-2,NA,NA,TRBV6-1,TGTGCCAGCAGTGAGGGGTGGGGGCGCGGCTATGGCTACACCTTC,CASSEGWGRGYGYTF
TRBJ1-1,TRBD1,NA,TRBV10-3,TGTGCCATCAGAGGACAGGCGAACACTGAAGCTTTCTTT,CAIRGQANTEAFF
TRBJ2-1,TRBD2,once,TRBV10-3,TGTGCCATCAGTGATTTTAGCGGGTACCACAATGAGCAGTTCTTC,CAISDFSGYHNEQFF
TRBJ2-7,NA,NA,TRBV5-1,TGCGCCAGCAGCCCAGGACCTGGGGGCTCCTACGAGCAGTACTTC,CASSPGPGGSYEQYF
TRBJ2-7,TRBD1,NA,TRBV18,TGTGCCAGCTCACCTTTCCGGACAGGGCGCTCCTACGAGCAGTACTTC,CASSPFRTGRSYEQYF
TRBJ2-5,NA,once,TRBV7-8,TGTGCCAGCAGCTTTCTGGCAGGGCGAGGAGAGACCCAGTACTTC,CASSFLAGRGETQYF
TRBJ2-1,NA,NA,TRBV5-3,TGTGCCAGAAGTAAGCTAAATGAGCAGTTCTTC,CARSKLNEQFF